A selection of T cell receptor beta chains follows, all from one sample in a study of shared clonotypes between healthy human individuals. This table comes from immunoSEQ multiplex PCR, and its TCRdb copy is limited to in-frame clones, with some not included. The sample holds hundreds of thousands of clones; 95% to 98% are singletons and the top ten take 0.3% to 0.35%. Sequenced sample: naive CD8+ T cells sorted from blood. Receptors originate from a man younger than 45 in good health. Each CDR3 is given without its conserved first and last residue.

v_call,j_call,cdr3_aa
TRBV2,TRBJ2-3,ASSGSPEDTDTQY
TRBV7-9,TRBJ1-2,ASSLSGEVGGYT
TRBV29-1,TRBJ2-1,SVEVLASGRWDNEQF
TRBV6-1,TRBJ2-5,ASNTGRELGETQY
TRBV28,TRBJ1-1,ASRGQGNTEAF
TRBV27,TRBJ2-7,ASSLYGNSYEQY
TRBV28,TRBJ2-1,ASSGSSDLSNEQF
TRBV9,TRBJ1-3,ASSVTHDRGDSGNTIY
TRBV27,TRBJ1-5,ASSLGRGGNQPQH
TRBV10-3,TRBJ2-1,AISESGTGQVGSYNEQF
TRBV29-1,TRBJ2-7,SVGMRGSLYEQY
TRBV7-6,TRBJ2-5,ASSLFGNSGTGVQETQY
TRBV7-2,TRBJ2-2,ASSLLAVTTGELF
TRBV5-8,TRBJ1-5,ASSLGEAQH
TRBV7-8,TRBJ2-7,ASSPRRTGEGAVAYEQY
TRBV4-1,TRBJ2-7,ASSPEVTYEQY